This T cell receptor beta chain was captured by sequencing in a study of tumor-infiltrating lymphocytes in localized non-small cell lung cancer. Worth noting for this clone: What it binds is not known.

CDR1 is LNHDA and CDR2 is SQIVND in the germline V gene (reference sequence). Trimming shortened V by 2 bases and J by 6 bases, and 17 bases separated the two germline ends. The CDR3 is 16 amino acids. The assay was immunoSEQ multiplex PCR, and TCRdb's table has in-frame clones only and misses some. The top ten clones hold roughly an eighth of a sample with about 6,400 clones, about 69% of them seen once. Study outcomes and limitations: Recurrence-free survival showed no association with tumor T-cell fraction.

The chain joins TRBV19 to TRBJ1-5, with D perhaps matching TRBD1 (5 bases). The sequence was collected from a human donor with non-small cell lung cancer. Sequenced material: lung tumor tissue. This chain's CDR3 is CASSISQGRGGQPQHF. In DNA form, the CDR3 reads TGTGCCAGTAGTATATCCCAGGGAAGGGGCGGTCAGCCCCAGCATTTT.